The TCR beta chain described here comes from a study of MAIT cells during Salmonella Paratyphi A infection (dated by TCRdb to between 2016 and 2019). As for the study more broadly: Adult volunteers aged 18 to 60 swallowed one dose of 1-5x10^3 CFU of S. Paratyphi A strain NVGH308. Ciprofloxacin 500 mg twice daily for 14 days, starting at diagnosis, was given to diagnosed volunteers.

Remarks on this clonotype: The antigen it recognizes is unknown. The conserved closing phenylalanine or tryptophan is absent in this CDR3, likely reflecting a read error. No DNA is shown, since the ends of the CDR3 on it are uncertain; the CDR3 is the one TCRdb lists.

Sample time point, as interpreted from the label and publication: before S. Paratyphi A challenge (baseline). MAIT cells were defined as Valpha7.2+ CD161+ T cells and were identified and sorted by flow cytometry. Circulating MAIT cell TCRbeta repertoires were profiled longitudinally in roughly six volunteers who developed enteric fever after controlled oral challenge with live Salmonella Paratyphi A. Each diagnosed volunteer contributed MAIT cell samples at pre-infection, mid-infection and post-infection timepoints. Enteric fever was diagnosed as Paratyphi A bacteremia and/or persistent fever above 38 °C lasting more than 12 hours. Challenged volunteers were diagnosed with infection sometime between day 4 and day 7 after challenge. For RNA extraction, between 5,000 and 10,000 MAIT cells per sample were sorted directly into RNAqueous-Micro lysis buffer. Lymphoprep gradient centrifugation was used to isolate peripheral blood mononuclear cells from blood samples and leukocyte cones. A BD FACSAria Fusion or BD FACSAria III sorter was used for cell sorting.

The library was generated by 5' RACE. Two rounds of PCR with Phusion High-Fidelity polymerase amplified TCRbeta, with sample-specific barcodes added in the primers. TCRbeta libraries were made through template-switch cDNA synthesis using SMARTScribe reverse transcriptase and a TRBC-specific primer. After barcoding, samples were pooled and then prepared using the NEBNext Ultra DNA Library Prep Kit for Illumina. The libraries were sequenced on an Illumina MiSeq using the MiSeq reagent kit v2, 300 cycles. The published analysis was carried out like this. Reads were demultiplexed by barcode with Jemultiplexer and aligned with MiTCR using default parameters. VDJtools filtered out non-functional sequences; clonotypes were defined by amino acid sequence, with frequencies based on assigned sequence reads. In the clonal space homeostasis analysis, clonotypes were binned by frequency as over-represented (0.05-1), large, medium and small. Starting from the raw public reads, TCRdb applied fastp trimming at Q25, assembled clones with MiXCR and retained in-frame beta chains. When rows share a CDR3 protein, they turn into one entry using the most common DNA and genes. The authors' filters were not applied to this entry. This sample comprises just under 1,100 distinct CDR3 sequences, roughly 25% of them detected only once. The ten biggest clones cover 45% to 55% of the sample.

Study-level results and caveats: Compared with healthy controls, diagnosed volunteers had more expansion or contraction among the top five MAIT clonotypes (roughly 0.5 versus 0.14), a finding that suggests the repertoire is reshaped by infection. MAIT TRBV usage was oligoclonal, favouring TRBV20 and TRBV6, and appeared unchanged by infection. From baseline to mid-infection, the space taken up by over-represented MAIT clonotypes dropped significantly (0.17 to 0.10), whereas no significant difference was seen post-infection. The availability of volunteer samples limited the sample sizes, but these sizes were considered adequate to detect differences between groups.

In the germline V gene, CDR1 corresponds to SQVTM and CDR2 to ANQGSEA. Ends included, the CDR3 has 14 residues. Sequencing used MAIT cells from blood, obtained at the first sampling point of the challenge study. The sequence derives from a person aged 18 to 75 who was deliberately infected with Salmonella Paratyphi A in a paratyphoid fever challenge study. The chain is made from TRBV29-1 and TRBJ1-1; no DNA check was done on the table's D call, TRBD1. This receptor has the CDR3 CSVERGQAITEAFG.